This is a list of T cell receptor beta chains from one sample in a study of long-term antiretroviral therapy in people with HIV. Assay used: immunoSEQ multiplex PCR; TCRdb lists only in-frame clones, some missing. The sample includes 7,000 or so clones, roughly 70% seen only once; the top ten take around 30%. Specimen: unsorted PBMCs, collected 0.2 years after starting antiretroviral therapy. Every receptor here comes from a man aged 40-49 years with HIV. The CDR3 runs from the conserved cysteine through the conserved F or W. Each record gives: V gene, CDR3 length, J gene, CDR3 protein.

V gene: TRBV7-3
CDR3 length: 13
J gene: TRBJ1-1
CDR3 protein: CASSLRGNTEAFF

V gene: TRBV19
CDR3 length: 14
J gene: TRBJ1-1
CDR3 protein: CATQEGGYGTEAFF

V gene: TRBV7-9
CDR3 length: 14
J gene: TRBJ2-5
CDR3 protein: CASSTRLAEETQYF

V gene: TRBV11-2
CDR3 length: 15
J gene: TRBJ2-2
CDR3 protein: CASSLRGAGTGELFF

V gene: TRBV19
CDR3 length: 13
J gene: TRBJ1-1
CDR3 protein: CASSHGLVGEAFF

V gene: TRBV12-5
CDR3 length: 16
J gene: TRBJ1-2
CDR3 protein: CASGSTSSGTYYGYTF

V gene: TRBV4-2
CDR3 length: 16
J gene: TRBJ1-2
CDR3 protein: CASSQDPGTGGDGYTF

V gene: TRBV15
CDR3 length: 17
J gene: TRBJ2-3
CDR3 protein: CATSRDPMAGGADTQYF

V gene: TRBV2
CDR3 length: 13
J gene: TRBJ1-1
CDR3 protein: CASAGQWNTEAFF

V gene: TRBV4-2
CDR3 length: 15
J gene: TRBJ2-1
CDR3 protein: CASSQDRGTYNEQFF

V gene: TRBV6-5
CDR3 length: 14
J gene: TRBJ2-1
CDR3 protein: CASSEGDISGEQFF

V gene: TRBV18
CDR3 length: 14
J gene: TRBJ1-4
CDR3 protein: CASSPAGGAEKLFF

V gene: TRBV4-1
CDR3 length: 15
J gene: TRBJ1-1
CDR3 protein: CASSQEEASNTEAFF

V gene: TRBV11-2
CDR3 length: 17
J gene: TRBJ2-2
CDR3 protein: CASSPPRLQGATGELFF

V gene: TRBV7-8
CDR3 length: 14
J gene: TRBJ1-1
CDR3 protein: CASSQLFQDTEAFF

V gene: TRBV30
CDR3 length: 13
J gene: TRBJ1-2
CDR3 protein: CAWSVSGNYGYTF

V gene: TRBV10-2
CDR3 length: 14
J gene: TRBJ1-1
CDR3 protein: CASRQGEQGLRAFF

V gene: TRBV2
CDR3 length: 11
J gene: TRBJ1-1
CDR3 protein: CASSENTEAFF

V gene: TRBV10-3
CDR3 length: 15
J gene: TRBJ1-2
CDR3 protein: CAIRGDLTGNYGYTF

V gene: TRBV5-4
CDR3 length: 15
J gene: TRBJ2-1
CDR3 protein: CASRGGLTSYNEQFF

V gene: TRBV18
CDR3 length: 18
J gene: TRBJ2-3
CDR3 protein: CASSPTSGGTLSTDTQYF

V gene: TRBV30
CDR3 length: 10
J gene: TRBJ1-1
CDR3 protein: CALYGVEAFF

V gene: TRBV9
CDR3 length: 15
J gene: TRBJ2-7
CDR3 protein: CASSAGQGSSYEQYF

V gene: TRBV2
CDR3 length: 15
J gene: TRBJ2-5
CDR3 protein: CASSPNRGGNGAQYF

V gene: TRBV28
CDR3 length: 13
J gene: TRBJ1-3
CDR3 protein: CASNRGAGNTIYF

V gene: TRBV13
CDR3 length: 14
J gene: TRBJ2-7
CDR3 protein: CASSGDRGFYEQYF

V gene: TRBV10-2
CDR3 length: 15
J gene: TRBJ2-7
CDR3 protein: CASSESWVASYEQYF

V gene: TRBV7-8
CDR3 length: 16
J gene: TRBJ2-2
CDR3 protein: CASSLVGLLGRWELFF

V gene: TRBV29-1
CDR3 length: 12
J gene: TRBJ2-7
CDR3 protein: CSVDLGDYEQYF

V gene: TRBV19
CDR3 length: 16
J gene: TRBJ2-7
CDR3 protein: CASSIDPGTGTYEQYF

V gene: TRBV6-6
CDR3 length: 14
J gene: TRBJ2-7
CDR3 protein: CASSPNNRGYEQYF

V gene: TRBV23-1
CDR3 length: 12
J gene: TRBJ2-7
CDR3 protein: CASSLHSYEQYF

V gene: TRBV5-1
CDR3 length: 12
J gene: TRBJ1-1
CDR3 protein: CASSLNSAEAFF

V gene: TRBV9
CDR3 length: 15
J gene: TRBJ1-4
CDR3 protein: CASSARQGGNEKLFF

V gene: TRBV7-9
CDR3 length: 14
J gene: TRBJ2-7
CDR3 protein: CASSIGTGFYEQYF

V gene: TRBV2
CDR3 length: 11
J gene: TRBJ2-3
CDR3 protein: CASSDVGTQYF

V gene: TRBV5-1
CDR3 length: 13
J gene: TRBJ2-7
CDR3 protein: CASSPSGAEEQYF

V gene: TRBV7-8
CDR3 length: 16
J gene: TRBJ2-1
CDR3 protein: CASSLFEGSSYNEQFF

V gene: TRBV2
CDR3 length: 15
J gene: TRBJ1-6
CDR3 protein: CASSEFGTGNSPLHF

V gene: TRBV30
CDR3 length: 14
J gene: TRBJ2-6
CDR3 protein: CAWSRASGANVLTF

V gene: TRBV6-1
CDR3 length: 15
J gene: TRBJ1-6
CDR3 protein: CASRDEAGAYSPLHF

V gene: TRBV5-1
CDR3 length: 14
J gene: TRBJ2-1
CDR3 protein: CASSLVGGRDEQFF

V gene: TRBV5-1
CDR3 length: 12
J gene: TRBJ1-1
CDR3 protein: CASRRGNTEAFF

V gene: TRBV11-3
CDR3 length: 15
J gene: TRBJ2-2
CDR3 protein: CASSLMGGSTGELFF

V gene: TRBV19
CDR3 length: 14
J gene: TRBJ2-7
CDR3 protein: CASSIGESAYEQYF

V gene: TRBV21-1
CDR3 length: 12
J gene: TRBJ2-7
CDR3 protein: CASSLSAYEQYF

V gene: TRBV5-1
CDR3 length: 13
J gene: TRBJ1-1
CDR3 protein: CASSLGGNTEAFF

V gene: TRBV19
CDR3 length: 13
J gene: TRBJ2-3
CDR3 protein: CASSIDREDTQYF

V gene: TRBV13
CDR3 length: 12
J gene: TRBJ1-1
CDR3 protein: CASSLRQLEAFF

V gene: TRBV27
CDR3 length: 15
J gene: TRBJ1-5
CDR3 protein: CASSLMAGENQPQHF

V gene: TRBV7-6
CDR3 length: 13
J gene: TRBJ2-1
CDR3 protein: CATRESSYNEQFF

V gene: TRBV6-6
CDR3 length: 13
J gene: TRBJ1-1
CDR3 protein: CASRSPLDTEAFF

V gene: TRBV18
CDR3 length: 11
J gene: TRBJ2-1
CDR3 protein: CASSLYNEQFF

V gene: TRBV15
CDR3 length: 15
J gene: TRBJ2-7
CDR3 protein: CATSNGLAGSYEQYF